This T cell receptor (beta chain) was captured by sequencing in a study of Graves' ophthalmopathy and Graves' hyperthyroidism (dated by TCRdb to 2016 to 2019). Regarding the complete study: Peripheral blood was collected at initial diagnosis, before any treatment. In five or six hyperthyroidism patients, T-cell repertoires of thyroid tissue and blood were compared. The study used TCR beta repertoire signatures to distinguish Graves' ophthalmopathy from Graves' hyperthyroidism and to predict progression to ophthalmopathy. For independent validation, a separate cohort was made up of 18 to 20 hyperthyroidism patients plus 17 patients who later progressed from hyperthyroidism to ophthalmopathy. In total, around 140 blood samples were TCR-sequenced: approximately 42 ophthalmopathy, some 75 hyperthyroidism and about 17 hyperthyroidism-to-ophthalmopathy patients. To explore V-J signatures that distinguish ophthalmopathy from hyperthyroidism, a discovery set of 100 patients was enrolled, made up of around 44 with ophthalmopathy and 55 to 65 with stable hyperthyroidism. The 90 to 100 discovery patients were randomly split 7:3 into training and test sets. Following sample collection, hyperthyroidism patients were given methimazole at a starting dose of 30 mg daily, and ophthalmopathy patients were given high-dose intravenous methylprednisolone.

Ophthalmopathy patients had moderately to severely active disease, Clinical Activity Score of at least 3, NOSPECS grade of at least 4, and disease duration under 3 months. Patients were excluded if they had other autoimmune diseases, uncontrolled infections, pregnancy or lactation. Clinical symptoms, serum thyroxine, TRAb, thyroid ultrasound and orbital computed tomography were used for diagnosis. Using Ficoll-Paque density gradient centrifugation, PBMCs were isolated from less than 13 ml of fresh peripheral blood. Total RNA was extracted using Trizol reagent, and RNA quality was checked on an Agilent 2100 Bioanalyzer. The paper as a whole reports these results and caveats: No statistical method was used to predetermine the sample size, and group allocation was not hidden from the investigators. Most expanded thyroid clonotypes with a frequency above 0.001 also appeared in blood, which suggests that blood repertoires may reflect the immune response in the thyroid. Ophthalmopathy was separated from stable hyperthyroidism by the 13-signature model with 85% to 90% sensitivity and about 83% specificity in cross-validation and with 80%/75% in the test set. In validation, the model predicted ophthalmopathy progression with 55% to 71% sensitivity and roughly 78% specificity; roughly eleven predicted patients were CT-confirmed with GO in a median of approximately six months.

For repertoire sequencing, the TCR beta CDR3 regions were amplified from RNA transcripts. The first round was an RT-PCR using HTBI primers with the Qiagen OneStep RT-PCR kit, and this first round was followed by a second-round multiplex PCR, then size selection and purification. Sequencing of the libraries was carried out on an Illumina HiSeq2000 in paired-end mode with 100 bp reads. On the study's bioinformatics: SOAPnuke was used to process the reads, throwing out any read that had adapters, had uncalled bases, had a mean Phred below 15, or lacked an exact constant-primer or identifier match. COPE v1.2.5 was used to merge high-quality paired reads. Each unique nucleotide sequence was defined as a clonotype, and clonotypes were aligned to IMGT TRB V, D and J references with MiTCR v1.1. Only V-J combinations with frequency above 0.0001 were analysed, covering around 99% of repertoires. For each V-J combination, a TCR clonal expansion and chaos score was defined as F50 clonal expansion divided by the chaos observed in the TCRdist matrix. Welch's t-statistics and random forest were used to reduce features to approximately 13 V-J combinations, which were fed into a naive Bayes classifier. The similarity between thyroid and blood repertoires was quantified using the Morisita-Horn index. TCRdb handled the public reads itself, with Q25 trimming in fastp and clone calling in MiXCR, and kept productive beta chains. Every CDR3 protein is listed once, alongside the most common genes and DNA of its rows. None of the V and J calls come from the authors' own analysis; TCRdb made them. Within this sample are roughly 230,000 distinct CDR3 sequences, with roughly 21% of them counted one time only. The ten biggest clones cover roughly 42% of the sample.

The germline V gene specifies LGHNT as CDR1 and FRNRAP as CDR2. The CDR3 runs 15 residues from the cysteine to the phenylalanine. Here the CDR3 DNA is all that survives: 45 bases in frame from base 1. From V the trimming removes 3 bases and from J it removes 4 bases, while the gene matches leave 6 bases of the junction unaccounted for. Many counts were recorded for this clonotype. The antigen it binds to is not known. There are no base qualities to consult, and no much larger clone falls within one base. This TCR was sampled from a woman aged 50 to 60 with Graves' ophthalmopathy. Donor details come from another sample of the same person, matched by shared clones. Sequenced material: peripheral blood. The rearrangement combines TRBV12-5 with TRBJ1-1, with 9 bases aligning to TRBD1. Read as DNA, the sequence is TGTGCTAGTGGTTTCACACAGGGGGCCGGCACTGAAGCTTTCTTT. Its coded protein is CASGFTQGAGTEAFF.